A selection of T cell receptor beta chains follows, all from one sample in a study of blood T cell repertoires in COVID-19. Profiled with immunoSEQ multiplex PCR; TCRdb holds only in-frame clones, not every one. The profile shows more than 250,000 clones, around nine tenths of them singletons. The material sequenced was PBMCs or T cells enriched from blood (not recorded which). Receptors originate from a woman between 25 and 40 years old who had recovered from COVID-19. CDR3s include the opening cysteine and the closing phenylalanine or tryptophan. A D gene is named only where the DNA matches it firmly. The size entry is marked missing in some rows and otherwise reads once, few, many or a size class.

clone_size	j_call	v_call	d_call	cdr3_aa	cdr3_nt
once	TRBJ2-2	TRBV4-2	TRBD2	CASSPDRGAGELFF	TGTGCCAGCAGCCCCGATCGGGGGGCCGGGGAGCTGTTTTTT
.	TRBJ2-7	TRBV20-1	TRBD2	CSASPRGAGVSYEQYF	TGCAGTGCTAGTCCCCGGGGAGCGGGGGTCTCCTACGAGCAGTACTTC
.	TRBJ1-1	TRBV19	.	CASHEGHMNTEAFF	TGTGCCAGCCACGAGGGACATATGAACACTGAAGCTTTCTTT
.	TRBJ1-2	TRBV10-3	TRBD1	CAISESGTGGGPGYTF	TGTGCCATCAGTGAGTCAGGGACAGGGGGGGGTCCTGGCTACACCTTC
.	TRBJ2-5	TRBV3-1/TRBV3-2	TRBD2	CASTPNSGGQETQYF	TGTGCCAGCACCCCAAATAGCGGGGGACAAGAGACCCAGTACTTC
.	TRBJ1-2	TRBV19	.	CASSTRSQGSYGYTF	TGTGCCAGTAGTACCCGGTCCCAGGGCAGCTATGGCTACACCTTC
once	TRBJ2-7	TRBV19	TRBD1	CASSTRTGKVNEQYF	TGTGCCAGTAGTACCCGGACAGGGAAGGTCAACGAGCAGTACTTC
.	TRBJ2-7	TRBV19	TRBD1	CASQGQGNEQYF	TGTGCCAGCCAGGGACAGGGGAACGAGCAGTACTTC
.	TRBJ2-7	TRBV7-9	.	CASSLDRGGEQYF	TGTGCCAGCAGCTTAGATCGGGGAGGCGAGCAGTACTTC
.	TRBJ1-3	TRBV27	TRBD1	CASSPGTGVGNTIYF	TGTGCCAGCAGTCCGGGGACAGGGGTTGGAAACACCATATATTTT
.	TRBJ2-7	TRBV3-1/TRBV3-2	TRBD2	CASSREGLAGEQYF	TGTGCCAGCAGCCGAGAGGGACTAGCCGGTGAGCAGTACTTC
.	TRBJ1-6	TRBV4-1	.	CASSQDRGSSYNSPLHF	TGCGCCAGCAGCCAAGATAGGGGGAGCTCCTATAATTCACCCCTCCACTTT
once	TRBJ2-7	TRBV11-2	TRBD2	CASSETGTSAFEQYF	TGTGCCAGCAGCGAGACCGGGACTAGCGCTTTCGAGCAGTACTTC
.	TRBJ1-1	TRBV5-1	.	CASSFLTPGNTEAFF	TGCGCCAGCAGCTTCCTAACCCCGGGGAATACTGAAGCTTTCTTT
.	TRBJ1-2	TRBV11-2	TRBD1	CASSLQGAYYGYTF	TGTGCCAGCAGCCTTCAGGGGGCATACTATGGCTACACCTTC
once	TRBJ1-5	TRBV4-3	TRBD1	CASSQDGTGVQPQHF	TGCGCCAGCAGCCAGGACGGGACAGGGGTTCAGCCCCAGCATTTT
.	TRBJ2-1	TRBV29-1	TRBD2	CSVDPAAGGYNEQFF	TGCAGCGTTGACCCCGCAGCGGGGGGGTACAATGAGCAGTTCTTC
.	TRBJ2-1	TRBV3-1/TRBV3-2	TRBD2	CASSSSSGGTYNEQFF	TGTGCCAGCAGCTCCTCTAGCGGGGGGACTTACAATGAGCAGTTCTTC
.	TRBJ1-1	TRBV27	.	CASSQAWRPEAFF	TGTGCCAGCAGTCAGGCTTGGCGACCTGAAGCTTTCTTT
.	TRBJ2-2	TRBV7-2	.	CASSWGVIAGELFF	TGTGCCAGCAGCTGGGGGGTTATAGCCGGGGAGCTGTTTTTT
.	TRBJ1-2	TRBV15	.	CATSSGTPSRYGYTF	TGTGCCACCAGCAGCGGGACACCTTCAAGGTATGGCTACACCTTC
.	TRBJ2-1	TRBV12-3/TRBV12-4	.	CASSLTEGNEQFF	TGTGCCAGCAGTTTGACAGAAGGAAATGAGCAGTTCTTC
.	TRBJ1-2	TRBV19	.	CASSIVTDSGYGYTF	TGTGCCAGTAGTATAGTCACAGACTCGGGGTATGGCTACACCTTC
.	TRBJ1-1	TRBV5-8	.	CASSLYWAFF	TGTGCCAGCAGCTTGTACTGGGCTTTCTTT
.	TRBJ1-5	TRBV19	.	CASSSGGWGQPQHF	TGTGCCAGTAGTAGCGGGGGGTGGGGTCAGCCCCAGCATTTT
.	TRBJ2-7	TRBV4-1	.	CASSQVEQHAAEQYF	TGCGCCAGCAGCCAAGTTGAACAGCACGCCGCCGAGCAGTACTTC
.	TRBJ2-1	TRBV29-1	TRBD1	CSVEVVGQYNEQFF	TGCAGCGTTGAAGTTGTGGGACAGTACAATGAGCAGTTCTTC
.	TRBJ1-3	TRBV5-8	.	CASSLRGFSGNTIYF	TGTGCCAGCAGCTTGAGGGGGTTCTCTGGAAACACCATATATTTT
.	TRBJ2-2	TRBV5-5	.	CASNPSPRGTGELFF	TGTGCCAGCAACCCCAGCCCCAGGGGCACCGGGGAGCTGTTTTTT
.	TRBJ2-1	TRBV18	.	CASSPPGGVQFF	TGTGCCAGCTCACCACCGGGGGGTGTGCAGTTCTTC
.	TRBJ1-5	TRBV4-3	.	CASSQGGRLGPNSNQPQHF	TGCGCCAGCAGCCAAGGGGGGCGCTTGGGACCGAATAGCAATCAGCCCCAGCATTTT
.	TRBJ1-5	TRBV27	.	CASSFLPLGGTNQPQHF	TGTGCCAGCAGTTTTCTACCCCTGGGGGGTACTAATCAGCCCCAGCATTTT
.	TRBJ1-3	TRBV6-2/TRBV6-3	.	CASSHIKRQNSGNTIYF	TGTGCCAGCAGCCACATCAAGAGACAGAACTCTGGAAACACCATATATTTT
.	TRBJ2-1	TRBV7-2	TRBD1	CASSQGGTRSYNEQFF	TGTGCCAGCAGCCAAGGGGGCACGAGGTCCTACAATGAGCAGTTCTTC
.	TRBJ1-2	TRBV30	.	CAWSRGGGNYGYTF	TGTGCCTGGAGTCGCGGGGGGGGTAACTATGGCTACACCTTC
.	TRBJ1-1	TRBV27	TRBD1	CASSRLGGGSHSSAEAFF	TGTGCCAGCAGTAGATTAGGGGGCGGGTCTCACAGTAGCGCTGAAGCTTTCTTT
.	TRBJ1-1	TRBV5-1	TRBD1	CASGPGQGIGMNTEAFF	TGCGCCAGCGGACCGGGACAGGGGATTGGAATGAACACTGAAGCTTTCTTT
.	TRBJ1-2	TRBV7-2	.	CASSYYRAANYGYTF	TGTGCCAGCAGCTACTACCGAGCCGCTAACTATGGCTACACCTTC
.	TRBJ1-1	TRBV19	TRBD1	CASLQGKTEAFF	TGTGCCAGCTTACAGGGGAAGACTGAAGCTTTCTTT
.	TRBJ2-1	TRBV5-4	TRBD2	CASRPGLAGVDEQFF	TGTGCCAGCAGACCAGGGCTAGCGGGGGTCGATGAGCAGTTCTTC
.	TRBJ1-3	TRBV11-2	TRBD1	CASSTGTGGNTIYF	TGTGCCAGCAGCACGGGGACAGGGGGAAACACCATATATTTT
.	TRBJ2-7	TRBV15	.	CATSRYSDEQYF	TGTGCCACCAGCAGATATAGCGATGAGCAGTACTTC
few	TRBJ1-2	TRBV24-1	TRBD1	CATSRDRDGYTF	TGTGCCACCAGTCGGGACAGGGACGGCTACACCTTC
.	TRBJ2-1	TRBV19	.	CASSMGAKGEQFF	TGTGCCAGTAGTATGGGGGCCAAAGGGGAGCAGTTCTTC
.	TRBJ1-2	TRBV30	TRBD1	CAWSTGTANNYGYTF	TGTGCCTGGTCGACCGGGACAGCAAATAACTATGGCTACACCTTC
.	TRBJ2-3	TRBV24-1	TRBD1	CATSDSGTGTDTQYF	TGTGCCACCAGTGATTCCGGGACAGGCACAGATACGCAGTATTTT
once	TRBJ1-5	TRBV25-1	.	CASSEAGSAYSNQPQHF	TGTGCCAGCAGTGAAGCAGGGTCAGCTTATAGCAATCAGCCCCAGCATTTT
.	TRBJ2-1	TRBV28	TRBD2	CASSVKGLAGEQFF	TGTGCCAGCAGTGTTAAGGGACTAGCGGGAGAGCAGTTCTTC
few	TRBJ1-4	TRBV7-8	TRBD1	CASGETGTVREKLFF	TGTGCCAGCGGAGAGACCGGGACAGTCCGAGAAAAACTGTTTTTT
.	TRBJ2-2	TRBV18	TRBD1	CASSPQGASTGELFF	TGTGCCAGCTCACCTCAGGGGGCGAGCACCGGGGAGCTGTTTTTT
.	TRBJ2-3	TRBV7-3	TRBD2	CASSLRGGTDTQYF	TGTGCCAGCAGCCTCCGCGGGGGAACAGATACGCAGTATTTT
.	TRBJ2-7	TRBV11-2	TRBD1	CASSSRDSPYEQYF	TGTGCCAGCAGCTCCCGGGACAGTCCCTACGAGCAGTACTTC
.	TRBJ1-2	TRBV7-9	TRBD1	CASSLRDRGQNYGYTF	TGTGCCAGCAGCTTAAGGGACAGGGGGCAGAACTATGGCTACACCTTC
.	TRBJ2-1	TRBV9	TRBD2	CASSPRLAGGYEQFF	TGTGCCAGCAGCCCCCGACTAGCGGGGGGGTATGAGCAGTTCTTC